The clone carrying this TCR beta chain was seen ten or more times. CDR3 length equals 15 residues. The ends were cut back, 4 bases at V and 0 bases at J, with 13 bases in the middle. CDR1 SGDLS and CDR2 YYNGEE come from the germline V gene. This sample was included in a study of T cells of healthy individuals. TCRdb processed the 5' RACE reads anew with MiXCR; each CDR3 protein has one entry. Among 55,000 to 65,000 distinct CDR3 sequences listed, 15% to 20% were seen once. This chain connects TRBV9 to TRBJ1-2; D ambiguous. This clonotype originated in a human donor in good health. Here the CDR3 DNA reads TGTGCCAGCAGCACCTTGACGAATGCTAACTATGGCTACACCTTC. It specifies CASSTLTNANYGYTF.